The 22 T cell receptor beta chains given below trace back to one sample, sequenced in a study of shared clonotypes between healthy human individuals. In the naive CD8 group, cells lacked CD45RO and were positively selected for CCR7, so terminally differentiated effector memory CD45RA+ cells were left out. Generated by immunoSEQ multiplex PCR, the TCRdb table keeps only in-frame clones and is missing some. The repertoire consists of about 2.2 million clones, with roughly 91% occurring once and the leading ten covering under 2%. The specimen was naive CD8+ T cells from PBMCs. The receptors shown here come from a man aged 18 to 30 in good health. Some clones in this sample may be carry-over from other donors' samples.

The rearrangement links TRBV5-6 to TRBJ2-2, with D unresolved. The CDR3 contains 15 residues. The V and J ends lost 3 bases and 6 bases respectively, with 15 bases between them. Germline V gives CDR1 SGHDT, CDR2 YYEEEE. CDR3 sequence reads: CASSWLTTRPGELFF. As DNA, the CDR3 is TGTGCCAGCAGCTGGTTGACCACGCGCCCCGGGGAGCTGTTTTTT.

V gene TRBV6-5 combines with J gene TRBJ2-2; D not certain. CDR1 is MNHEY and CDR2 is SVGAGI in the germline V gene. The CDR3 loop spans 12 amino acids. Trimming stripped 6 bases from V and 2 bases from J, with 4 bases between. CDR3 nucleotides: TGTGCCAGCAGATCAAACACCGGGGAGCTGTTTTTT. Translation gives CASRSNTGELFF.

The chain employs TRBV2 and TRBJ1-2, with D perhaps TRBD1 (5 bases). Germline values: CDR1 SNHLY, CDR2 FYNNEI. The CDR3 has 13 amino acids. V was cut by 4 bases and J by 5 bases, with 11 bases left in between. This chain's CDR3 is CASSARVEYGYTF. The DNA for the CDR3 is TGTGCCAGCAGTGCCAGGGTCGAATATGGCTACACCTTC.

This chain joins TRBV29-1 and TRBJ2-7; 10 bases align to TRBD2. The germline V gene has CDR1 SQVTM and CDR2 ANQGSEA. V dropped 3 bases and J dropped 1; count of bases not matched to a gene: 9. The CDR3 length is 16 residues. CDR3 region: CSVDGLSGRSSYEQYF. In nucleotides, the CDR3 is TGCAGCGTTGATGGTCTTAGCGGGAGGAGTTCCTACGAGCAGTACTTC.

The CDR3 reads CASSPAGEHHEQYF. The CDR3 DNA reads TGTGCCAGCAGTCCAGCGGGAGAGCACCACGAGCAGTACTTC. The rearrangement links TRBV28 to TRBJ2-7; 8 bases match TRBD2. This CDR3 has 14 amino acids. From germline, CDR1 is MDHEN and CDR2 SYDVKM. The V segment lost 5 bases and the J segment 5 bases; nucleotides outside the gene matches: 8.

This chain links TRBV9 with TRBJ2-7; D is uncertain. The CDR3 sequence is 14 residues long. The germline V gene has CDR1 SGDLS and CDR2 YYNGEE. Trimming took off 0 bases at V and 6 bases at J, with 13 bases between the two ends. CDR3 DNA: TGTGCCAGCAGCGTAGGCGACATCTTTGGCGAGCAGTACTTC. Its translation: CASSVGDIFGEQYF.

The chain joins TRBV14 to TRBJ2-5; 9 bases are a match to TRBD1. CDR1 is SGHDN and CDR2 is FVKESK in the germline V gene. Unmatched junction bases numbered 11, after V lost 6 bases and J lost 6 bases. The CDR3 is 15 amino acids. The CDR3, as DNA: TGTGCCAGCAGTCCAGCGGGACAGGGTAGGAAGACCCAGTACTTC. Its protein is CASSPAGQGRKTQYF.

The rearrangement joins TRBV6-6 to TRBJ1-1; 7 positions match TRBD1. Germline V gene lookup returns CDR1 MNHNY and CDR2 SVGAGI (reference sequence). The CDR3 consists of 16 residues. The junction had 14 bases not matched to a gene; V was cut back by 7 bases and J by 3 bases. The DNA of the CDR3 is TGTGCCAGCAACTATATGGGACAGTCTTTGGACACTGAAGCTTTCTTT. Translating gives CASNYMGQSLDTEAFF.

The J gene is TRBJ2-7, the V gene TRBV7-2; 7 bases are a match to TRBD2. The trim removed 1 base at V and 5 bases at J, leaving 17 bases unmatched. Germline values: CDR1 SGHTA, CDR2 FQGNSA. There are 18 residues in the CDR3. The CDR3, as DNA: TGTGCCAGCAGCTTAGTTGAGGGAGGGCCCTTTTTAAACCACGAGCAGTACTTC. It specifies CASSLVEGGPFLNHEQYF.

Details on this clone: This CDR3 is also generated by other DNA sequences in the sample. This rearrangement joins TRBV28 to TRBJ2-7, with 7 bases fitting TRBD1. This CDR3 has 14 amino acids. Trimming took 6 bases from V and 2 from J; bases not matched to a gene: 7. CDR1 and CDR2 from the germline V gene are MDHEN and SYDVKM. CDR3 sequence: CASSPGTVPYEQYF. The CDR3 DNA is TGTGCCAGCAGCCCCGGGACAGTTCCCTACGAGCAGTACTTC.

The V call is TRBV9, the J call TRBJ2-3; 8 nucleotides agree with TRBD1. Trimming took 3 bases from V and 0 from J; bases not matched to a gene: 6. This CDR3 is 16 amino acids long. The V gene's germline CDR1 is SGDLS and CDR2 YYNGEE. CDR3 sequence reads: CASSAAGGTSTDTQYF. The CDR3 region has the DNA TGTGCCAGCAGCGCAGCAGGGGGCACTAGCACAGATACGCAGTATTTT.

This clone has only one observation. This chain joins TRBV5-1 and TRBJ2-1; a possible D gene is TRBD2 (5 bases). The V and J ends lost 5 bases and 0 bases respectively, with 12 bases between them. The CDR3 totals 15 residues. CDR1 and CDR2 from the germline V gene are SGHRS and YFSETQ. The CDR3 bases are TGCGCCAGCAGGGGTCCGGGGAACTCCTACAATGAGCAGTTCTTC. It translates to CASRGPGNSYNEQFF.

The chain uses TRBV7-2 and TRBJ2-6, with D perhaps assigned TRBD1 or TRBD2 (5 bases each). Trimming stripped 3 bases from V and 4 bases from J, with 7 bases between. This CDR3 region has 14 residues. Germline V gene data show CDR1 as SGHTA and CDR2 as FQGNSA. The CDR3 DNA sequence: TGTGCCAGCAGCTTCGGGGCCGGGGCCAACGTCCTGACTTTC. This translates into CASSFGAGANVLTF.

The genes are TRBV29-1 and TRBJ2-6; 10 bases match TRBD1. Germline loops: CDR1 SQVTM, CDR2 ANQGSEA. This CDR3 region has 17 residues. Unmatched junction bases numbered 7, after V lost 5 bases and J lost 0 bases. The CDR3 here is CSVIDRGRGSGANVLTF. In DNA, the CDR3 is TGCAGCGTTATAGACAGGGGGCGAGGCTCTGGGGCCAACGTCCTGACTTTC.

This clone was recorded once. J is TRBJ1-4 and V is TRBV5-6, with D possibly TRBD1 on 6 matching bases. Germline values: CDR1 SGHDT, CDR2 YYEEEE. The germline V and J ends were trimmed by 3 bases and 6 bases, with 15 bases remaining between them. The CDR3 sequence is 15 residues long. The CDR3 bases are TGTGCCAGCAGCTACCCAGGGGAAGGGTATGAAAAACTGTTTTTT. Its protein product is CASSYPGEGYEKLFF.

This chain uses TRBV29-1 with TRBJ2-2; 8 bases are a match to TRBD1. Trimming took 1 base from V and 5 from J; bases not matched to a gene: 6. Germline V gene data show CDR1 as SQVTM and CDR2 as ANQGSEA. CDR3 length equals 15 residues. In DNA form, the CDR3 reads TGCAGCGTTGAAGGGCAGGGGGCTCGAACCGGGGAGCTGTTTTTT. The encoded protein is CSVEGQGARTGELFF.

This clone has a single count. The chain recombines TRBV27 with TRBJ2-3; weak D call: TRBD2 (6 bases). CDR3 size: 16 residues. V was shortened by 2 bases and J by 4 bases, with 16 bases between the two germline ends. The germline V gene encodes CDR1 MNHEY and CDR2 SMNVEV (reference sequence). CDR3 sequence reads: CASSLRGTWGADTQYF. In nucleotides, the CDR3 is TGTGCCAGCAGTTTACGCGGGACTTGGGGGGCAGATACGCAGTATTTT.

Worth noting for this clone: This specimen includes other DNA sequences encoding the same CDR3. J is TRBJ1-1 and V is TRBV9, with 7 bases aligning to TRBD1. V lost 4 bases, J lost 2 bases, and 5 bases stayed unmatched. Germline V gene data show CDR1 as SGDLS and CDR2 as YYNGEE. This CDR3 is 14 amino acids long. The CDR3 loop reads CASSTRDRNTEAFF. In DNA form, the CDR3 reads TGTGCCAGCAGCACGCGGGACAGAAACACTGAAGCTTTCTTT.

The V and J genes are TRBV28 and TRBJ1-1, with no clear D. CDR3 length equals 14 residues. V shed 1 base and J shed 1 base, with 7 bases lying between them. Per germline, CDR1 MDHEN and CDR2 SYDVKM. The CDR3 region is CASSLFRRNTEAFF. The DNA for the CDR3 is TGTGCCAGCAGTTTATTTCGGAGGAACACTGAAGCTTTCTTT.

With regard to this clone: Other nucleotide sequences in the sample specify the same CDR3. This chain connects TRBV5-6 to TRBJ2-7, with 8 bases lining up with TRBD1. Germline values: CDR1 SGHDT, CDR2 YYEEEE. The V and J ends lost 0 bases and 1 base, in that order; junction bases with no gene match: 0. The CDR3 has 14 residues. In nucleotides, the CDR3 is TGTGCCAGCAGCTTGGGGGACAGGTCCTACGAGCAGTACTTC. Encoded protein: CASSLGDRSYEQYF. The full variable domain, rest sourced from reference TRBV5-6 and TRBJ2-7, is DAGVTQSPTHLIKTRGQQVTLRCSPKSGHDTVSWYQQALGQGPQFIFQYYEEEERQRGNFPDRFSGHQFPNYSSELNVNALLLGDSALYLCASSLGDRSYEQYFGPGTRLTVT.

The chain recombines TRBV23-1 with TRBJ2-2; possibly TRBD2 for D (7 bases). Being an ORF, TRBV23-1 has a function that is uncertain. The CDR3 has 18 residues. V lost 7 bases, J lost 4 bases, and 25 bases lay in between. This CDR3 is CASTESAPGGEVTGELFF. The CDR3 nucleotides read TGCGCCAGCACCGAGTCCGCTCCGGGGGGCGAGGTCACCGGGGAGCTGTTTTTT.

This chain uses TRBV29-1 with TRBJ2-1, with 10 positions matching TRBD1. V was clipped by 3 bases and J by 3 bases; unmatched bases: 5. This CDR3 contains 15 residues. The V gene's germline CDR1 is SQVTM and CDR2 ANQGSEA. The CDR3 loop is CSVDMGQGYYNEQFF. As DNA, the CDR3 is TGCAGCGTTGACATGGGACAGGGGTACTACAATGAGCAGTTCTTC.